These T cell receptor beta chains were read from a single sample in a study of regulatory T cells in long-lasting Graves disease. TCRdb reprocessed the multiplex PCR reads with MiXCR, giving one entry per CDR3 protein. In the table there are 200,000 to 250,000 distinct CDR3 sequences, roughly 20% of which are singletons. In addition, the sample was reused for a study of T cells in Graves' hyperthyroidism and ophthalmopathy.

Sequencing used peripheral blood mononuclear cells (PBMCs), obtained at new diagnosis, from a patient treated with antithyroid drugs. The source is a woman in her thirties with Graves disease. The CDR3 runs from the conserved cysteine through the conserved F or W. D genes are given only for firm matches. Clone size appears in some rows only: once, few, many, or a class for an expanded clone.

clone_size	v_call	d_call	j_call	cdr3_aa	cdr3_nt
many	TRBV9	-	TRBJ1-1	CASSVTHNTEAFF	TGTGCCAGCAGCGTAACACACAACACTGAAGCTTTCTTT
-	TRBV6-2/TRBV6-3	TRBD1	TRBJ1-2	CASSGSGTGPYGYTF	TGTGCCAGCAGTGGCTCCGGGACAGGGCCCTATGGCTACACCTTC
few	TRBV24-1	TRBD1	TRBJ1-2	CATSDAGTGRNNYGYTF	TGTGCCACCAGTGATGCCGGGACAGGGAGGAACAACTATGGCTACACCTTC
many	TRBV7-9	-	TRBJ1-1	CASSFGAGTEAFF	TGTGCCAGCAGCTTTGGAGCTGGTACTGAAGCTTTCTTT
-	TRBV2	TRBD2	TRBJ2-7	CASRKQAGVSYEQYF	TGTGCCAGCAGAAAACAAGCGGGAGTCTCCTACGAGCAGTACTTC
many	TRBV5-1	TRBD1	TRBJ2-1	CASSLPQTATGSFSYNEQFF	TGCGCCAGCAGCTTGCCCCAGACCGCGACAGGGAGTTTCTCCTACAATGAGCAGTTCTTC
many	TRBV2	TRBD1	TRBJ1-1	CASRFTGAHTEAFF	TGTGCCAGCAGGTTTACAGGGGCCCACACTGAAGCTTTCTTT
-	TRBV5-1	-	TRBJ2-4	CASSFGDNGLAKNIQYF	TGCGCCAGCAGCTTTGGGGATAACGGCCTAGCCAAAAACATTCAGTACTTC
many	TRBV6-1	TRBD1	TRBJ1-5	CASSDQGGKSNQPQHF	TGTGCCAGCAGCGACCAGGGGGGGAAAAGCAATCAGCCCCAGCATTTT
-	TRBV19	-	TRBJ2-7	CASSLQGGAVLYEQYF	TGTGCCAGTAGTTTACAGGGTGGGGCCGTCCTATACGAGCAGTACTTC
many	TRBV11-2	-	TRBJ2-5	CASSYVDRETQYF	TGTGCCAGCAGCTATGTGGACAGAGAGACCCAGTACTTC
-	TRBV27	-	TRBJ2-1	CASRMGSYNEQFF	TGTGCCAGCAGGATGGGGTCATACAATGAGCAGTTCTTC
many	TRBV7-2	-	TRBJ2-3	CASSSRPGTDTQYF	TGTGCCAGCAGCTCCCGACCGGGCACAGATACGCAGTATTTT
many	TRBV18	-	TRBJ1-3	CASSPPSRPRTSGNTIYF	TGTGCCAGCTCACCTCCCTCGAGGCCCAGGACCTCTGGAAACACCATATATTTT
many	TRBV3-1	-	TRBJ2-7	CASSQDPFAGLGQYF	TGTGCCAGCAGCCAAGACCCCTTTGCAGGTCTGGGGCAGTACTTC
many	TRBV27	-	TRBJ1-1	CASSLFPSLNTEAFF	TGTGCCAGCAGTTTATTTCCGTCCCTGAACACTGAAGCTTTCTTT
many	TRBV11-1	TRBD2	TRBJ2-1	CASTPIAGGYNEQFF	TGTGCCAGCACCCCAATAGCGGGGGGATACAATGAGCAGTTCTTC
many	TRBV11-1	-	TRBJ2-1	CASRIAQSSYNEQFF	TGTGCCAGCAGGATTGCCCAAAGCTCCTACAATGAGCAGTTCTTC
-	TRBV10-2	TRBD2	TRBJ2-7	CASSESSSGRSARDEQYF	TGCGCCAGCAGTGAGAGTTCAAGCGGGAGGTCCGCGAGAGACGAGCAGTACTTC
many	TRBV12-3/TRBV12-4	-	TRBJ1-1	CASSGGHREMSEAFF	TGTGCCAGCAGCGGGGGACACAGGGAAATGTCTGAAGCTTTCTTT
many	TRBV2	-	TRBJ1-4	CASSSSTGNNEKLFF	TGTGCCAGCAGCTCCTCAACAGGGAATAATGAAAAACTGTTTTTT
few	TRBV28	-	TRBJ2-6	CASSPTVGNSGANVLTF	TGTGCCAGCTCACCGACAGTTGGTAACTCTGGGGCCAACGTCCTGACTTTC
many	TRBV9	TRBD1	TRBJ1-6	CASSPAGTANSPLHF	TGTGCCAGCAGCCCGGCCGGGACAGCTAATTCACCCCTCCACTTT
many	TRBV7-2	-	TRBJ1-5	CASSLDGRGYSNQPQHF	TGTGCCAGCAGCTTAGACGGGCGGGGATATAGCAATCAGCCCCAGCATTTT
-	TRBV10-3	-	TRBJ2-5	CAISYEFQATGPQETQYF	TGTGCCATCAGTTACGAGTTTCAGGCGACAGGACCCCAAGAGACCCAGTACTTC
many	TRBV5-1	-	TRBJ2-1	CASSYSGMPYNEQFF	TGCGCCAGCAGTTATTCCGGGATGCCCTACAATGAGCAGTTCTTC
-	TRBV6-2/TRBV6-3	TRBD2	TRBJ2-1	CASSDPWASGKNEQFF	TGTGCCAGCAGTGATCCGTGGGCTAGCGGGAAGAATGAGCAGTTCTTC
many	TRBV6-1	TRBD1	TRBJ2-7	CASISGTGYYEQYF	TGTGCCAGCATCTCCGGGACAGGGTATTACGAGCAGTACTTC
many	TRBV19	TRBD1	TRBJ1-4	CASRSGTANEKLFF	TGTGCCAGTAGGAGCGGGACAGCTAATGAAAAACTGTTTTTT
many	TRBV28	-	TRBJ2-7	CASSLIPKGSGRVTF	TGTGCCAGCAGTTTAATTCCAAAGGGATCGGGAAGGGTGACTTTC
-	TRBV6-1	-	TRBJ1-5	CASSLRGNYQPQHF	TGTGCCAGCAGTCTAAGGGGTAATTATCAGCCCCAGCATTTT
-	TRBV30	-	TRBJ1-1	CAWRAGGTEAFF	TGTGCCTGGAGGGCCGGAGGGACTGAAGCTTTCTTT
-	TRBV14	TRBD1	TRBJ1-2	CASSRMGTGNYGYTF	TGTGCCAGCAGCCGAATGGGGACAGGAAACTATGGCTACACCTTC
-	TRBV5-5	-	TRBJ2-7	CASSLYEGSYEQYF	TGTGCCAGCAGCTTGTATGAAGGCTCCTACGAGCAGTACTTC
many	TRBV28	-	TRBJ2-1	CASSIGQYNEQFF	TGTGCCAGCAGTATTGGACAGTACAATGAGCAGTTCTTC
many	TRBV30	TRBD2	TRBJ2-7	CAWIIAGGYEQYF	TGTGCCTGGATTATAGCGGGAGGTTACGAGCAGTACTTC
few	TRBV4-1	TRBD1	TRBJ1-3	CASSQADRASGNTIYF	TGCGCCAGCAGCCAAGCGGACAGGGCCTCTGGAAACACCATATATTTT
many	TRBV19	TRBD1	TRBJ1-2	CASRHNHRDRGLYGYTF	TGTGCCAGTAGACACAATCACCGGGACAGGGGGCTTTATGGCTACACCTTC
many	TRBV7-2	-	TRBJ2-1	CASSWGGGYNEQFF	TGTGCCAGCAGCTGGGGCGGCGGGTACAATGAGCAGTTCTTC
many	TRBV7-9	-	TRBJ1-4	CASSSLRRGDEKLFF	TGTGCCAGCAGCTCTTTAAGGCGCGGGGATGAAAAACTGTTTTTT
-	TRBV9	-	TRBJ2-1	CASSPPPAPNEQFF	TGTGCCAGCAGCCCCCCCCCGGCCCCCAATGAGCAGTTCTTC
-	TRBV6-2/TRBV6-3	-	TRBJ2-1	CASSYSVANEQFF	TGTGCCAGCAGTTACTCGGTCGCCAATGAGCAGTTCTTC
many	TRBV18	TRBD1	TRBJ2-7	CASSRRGQGSTYEQYF	TGTGCCAGCTCGCGCAGGGGACAGGGATCTACCTACGAGCAGTACTTC